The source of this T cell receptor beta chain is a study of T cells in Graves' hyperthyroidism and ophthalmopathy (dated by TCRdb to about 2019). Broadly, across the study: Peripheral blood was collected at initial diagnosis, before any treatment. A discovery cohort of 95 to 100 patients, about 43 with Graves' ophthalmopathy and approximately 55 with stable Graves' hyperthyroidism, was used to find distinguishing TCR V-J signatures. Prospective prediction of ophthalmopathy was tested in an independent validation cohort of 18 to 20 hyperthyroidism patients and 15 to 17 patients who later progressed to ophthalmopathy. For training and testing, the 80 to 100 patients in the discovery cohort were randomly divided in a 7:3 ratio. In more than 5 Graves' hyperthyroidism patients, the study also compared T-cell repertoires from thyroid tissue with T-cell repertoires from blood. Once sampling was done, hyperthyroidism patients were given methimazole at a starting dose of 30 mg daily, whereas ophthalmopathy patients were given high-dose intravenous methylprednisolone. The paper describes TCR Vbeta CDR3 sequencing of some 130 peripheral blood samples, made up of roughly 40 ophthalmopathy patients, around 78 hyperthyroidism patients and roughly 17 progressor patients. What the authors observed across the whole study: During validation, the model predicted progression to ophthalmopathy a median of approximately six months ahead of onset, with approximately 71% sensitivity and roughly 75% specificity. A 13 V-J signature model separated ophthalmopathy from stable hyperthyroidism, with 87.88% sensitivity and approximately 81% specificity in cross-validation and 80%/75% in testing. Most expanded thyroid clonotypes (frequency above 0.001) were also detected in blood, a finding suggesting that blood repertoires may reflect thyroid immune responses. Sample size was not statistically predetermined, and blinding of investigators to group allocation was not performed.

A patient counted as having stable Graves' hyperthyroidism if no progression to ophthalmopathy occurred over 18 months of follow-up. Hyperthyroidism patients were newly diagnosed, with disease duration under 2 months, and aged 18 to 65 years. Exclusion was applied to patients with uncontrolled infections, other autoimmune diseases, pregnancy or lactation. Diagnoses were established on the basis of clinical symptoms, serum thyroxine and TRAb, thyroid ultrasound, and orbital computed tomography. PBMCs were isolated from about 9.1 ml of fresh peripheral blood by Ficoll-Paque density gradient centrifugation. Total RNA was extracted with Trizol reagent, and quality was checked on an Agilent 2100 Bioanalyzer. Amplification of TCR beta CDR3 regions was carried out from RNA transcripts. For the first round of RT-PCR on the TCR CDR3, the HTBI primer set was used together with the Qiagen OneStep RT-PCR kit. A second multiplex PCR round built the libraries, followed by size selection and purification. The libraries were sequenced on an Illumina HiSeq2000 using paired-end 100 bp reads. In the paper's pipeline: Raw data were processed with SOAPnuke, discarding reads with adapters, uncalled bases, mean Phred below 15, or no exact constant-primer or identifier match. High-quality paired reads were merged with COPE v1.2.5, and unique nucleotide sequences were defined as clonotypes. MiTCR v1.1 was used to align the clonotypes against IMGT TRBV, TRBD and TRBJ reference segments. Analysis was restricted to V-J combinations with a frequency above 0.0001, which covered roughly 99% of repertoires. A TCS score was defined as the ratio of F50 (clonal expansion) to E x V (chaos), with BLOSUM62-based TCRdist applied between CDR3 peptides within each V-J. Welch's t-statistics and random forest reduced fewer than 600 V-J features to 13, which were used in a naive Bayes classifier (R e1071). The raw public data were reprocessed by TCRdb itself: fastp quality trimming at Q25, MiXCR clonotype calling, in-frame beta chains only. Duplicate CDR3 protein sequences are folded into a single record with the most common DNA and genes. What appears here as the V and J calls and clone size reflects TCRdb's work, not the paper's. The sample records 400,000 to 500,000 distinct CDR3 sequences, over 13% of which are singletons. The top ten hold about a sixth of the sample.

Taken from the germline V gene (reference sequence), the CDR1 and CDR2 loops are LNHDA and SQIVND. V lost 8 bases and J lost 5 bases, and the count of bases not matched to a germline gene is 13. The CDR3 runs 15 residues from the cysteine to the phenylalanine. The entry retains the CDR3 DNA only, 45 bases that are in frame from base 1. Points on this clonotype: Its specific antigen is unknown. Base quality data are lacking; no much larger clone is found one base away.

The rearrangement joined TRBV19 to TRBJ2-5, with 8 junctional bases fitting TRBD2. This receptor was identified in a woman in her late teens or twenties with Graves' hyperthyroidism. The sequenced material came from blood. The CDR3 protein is CASRIGGGAGETQYF. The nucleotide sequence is TGTGCCAGTCGGATCGGGGGGGGCGCGGGGGAGACCCAGTACTTC.